This is a list of T cell receptor beta chains from one sample in a study of CDR3 diversity in severe acne. TCRdb processed the PCR reads anew with MiXCR; each CDR3 protein has one entry. The table has more than 85,000 distinct CDR3 sequences, under 55% seen once. Material for sequencing was blood. These receptors came from a male donor with severe acne vulgaris. Both conserved end residues are part of each CDR3. D genes are given only for firm matches. Rows may omit the clone size; those that give it use once, few, many or a size class.

j_gene: TRBJ1-5
abundance: NA
d_gene: TRBD1
v_gene: TRBV6-1
CDR3nt: TGTGCCAGCAGTCTAACGATGACAGGGAGCGAAAATAGCAATCAGCCCCAGCATTTT
CDR3aa: CASSLTMTGSENSNQPQHF

j_gene: TRBJ1-2
abundance: many
d_gene: NA
v_gene: TRBV10-3
CDR3nt: TGTGCCATCAGGGACAGCAAGATCTATGGCTACACCTTC
CDR3aa: CAIRDSKIYGYTF

j_gene: TRBJ1-2
abundance: many
d_gene: NA
v_gene: TRBV3-1
CDR3nt: TGTGCCAGCAGCCAAGTCGCGGGGTTCAGGGCTAACTATGGCTACACCTTC
CDR3aa: CASSQVAGFRANYGYTF

j_gene: TRBJ2-5
abundance: NA
d_gene: TRBD2
v_gene: TRBV28
CDR3nt: TGTGCCAGCAGTTTCCTCGGGACTAGCGGGAGTGGAGAGACCCAGTACTTC
CDR3aa: CASSFLGTSGSGETQYF

j_gene: TRBJ2-7
abundance: NA
d_gene: NA
v_gene: TRBV7-9
CDR3nt: TGTGCCAGCAGCTTAGTCCCCCCCGGCGAGCAGTACTTC
CDR3aa: CASSLVPPGEQYF

j_gene: TRBJ2-7
abundance: many
d_gene: NA
v_gene: TRBV11-2
CDR3nt: TGTGCCAGCAGCCCCCATCCTACAGGGTTTTCCTACGAGCAGTACTTC
CDR3aa: CASSPHPTGFSYEQYF

j_gene: TRBJ2-1
abundance: NA
d_gene: TRBD2
v_gene: TRBV5-1
CDR3nt: TGTGCCAGCAGCATCGGGACTAGCGGGAGGAGTTACAATGAGCAGTTCTTC
CDR3aa: CASSIGTSGRSYNEQFF

j_gene: TRBJ1-4
abundance: many
d_gene: NA
v_gene: TRBV5-1
CDR3nt: TGCGCCAGCAGCTTGGCCGACAGGCTTGGTGAAAAACTGTTTTTT
CDR3aa: CASSLADRLGEKLFF

j_gene: TRBJ1-4
abundance: many
d_gene: NA
v_gene: TRBV7-9
CDR3nt: TGTGCCAGCAGCGGGAGGGACATGTTGAATGAAAAACTGTTTTTT
CDR3aa: CASSGRDMLNEKLFF

j_gene: TRBJ2-3
abundance: many
d_gene: NA
v_gene: TRBV5-1
CDR3nt: TGCGCCAGCAGCTCCACCCTCTACACAGATACGCAGTATTTT
CDR3aa: CASSSTLYTDTQYF

j_gene: TRBJ1-4
abundance: few
d_gene: TRBD1
v_gene: TRBV11-2
CDR3nt: TGTGCCAGCAGCCCCGGACAGGGTTTGCGTAAACTGTTTTTT
CDR3aa: CASSPGQGLRKLFF

j_gene: TRBJ2-7
abundance: many
d_gene: NA
v_gene: TRBV9
CDR3nt: TGTGCCAGCAGCGTAGAGGCAGGGGGGGAGCAGTACTTC
CDR3aa: CASSVEAGGEQYF

j_gene: TRBJ2-2
abundance: NA
d_gene: TRBD2
v_gene: TRBV20-1
CDR3nt: TGCAGTGCAACTAGCGGCCACTTCGCGAACACCGGGGAGCTGTTTTTT
CDR3aa: CSATSGHFANTGELFF

j_gene: TRBJ1-5
abundance: many
d_gene: NA
v_gene: TRBV7-2
CDR3nt: TGTGCCAGCAGCTCCGGACGGGATCAGCCCCAGCATTTT
CDR3aa: CASSSGRDQPQHF

j_gene: TRBJ1-5
abundance: once
d_gene: NA
v_gene: TRBV7-9
CDR3nt: TGTGCCAGCAGCCCCGCGGGCGGCAATCAGCCCCAGCATTTT
CDR3aa: CASSPAGGNQPQHF

j_gene: TRBJ2-3
abundance: NA
d_gene: TRBD2
v_gene: TRBV12-3/TRBV12-4
CDR3nt: TGTGCCAGCAGTGCGGGCCTAGCGGATATCACAGATACGCAGTATTTT
CDR3aa: CASSAGLADITDTQYF

j_gene: TRBJ2-7
abundance: NA
d_gene: NA
v_gene: TRBV24-1
CDR3nt: TGTGCCACTTCGGAGCCCTACGAGCAGTACTTC
CDR3aa: CATSEPYEQYF

j_gene: TRBJ1-5
abundance: NA
d_gene: NA
v_gene: TRBV5-5
CDR3nt: TGTGCCAGCAGCTTGGGTGGCAGGCCCCAGCATTTT
CDR3aa: CASSLGGRPQHF

j_gene: TRBJ2-1
abundance: few
d_gene: TRBD2
v_gene: TRBV2
CDR3nt: TGTGCCAGCAGTTCCTCGATAGCGGGGGGGCTGCAGAGCTCCTACAATGAGCAGTTCTTC
CDR3aa: CASSSSIAGGLQSSYNEQFF

j_gene: TRBJ2-5
abundance: many
d_gene: NA
v_gene: TRBV12-3/TRBV12-4
CDR3nt: TGTGCCAGCAGCAAAGGGACACGGGAGACCCAGTACTTC
CDR3aa: CASSKGTRETQYF

j_gene: TRBJ2-3
abundance: NA
d_gene: TRBD2
v_gene: TRBV6-1
CDR3nt: TGTGCCAGCAGGTCCCGGGGGGTAATGACAGATACGCAGTATTTT
CDR3aa: CASRSRGVMTDTQYF

j_gene: TRBJ1-6
abundance: many
d_gene: NA
v_gene: TRBV19
CDR3nt: TGTGCCAGTACACCAATGGGACCTTATAATTCACCCCTCCACTTT
CDR3aa: CASTPMGPYNSPLHF

j_gene: TRBJ1-4
abundance: many
d_gene: NA
v_gene: TRBV20-1
CDR3nt: TGCAGTGCTAGAGATATTGAGAATGAAAAACTGTTTTTT
CDR3aa: CSARDIENEKLFF

j_gene: TRBJ2-7
abundance: medium-sized
d_gene: TRBD2
v_gene: TRBV20-1
CDR3nt: TGCAGTGCTAGTATGCGCGCTAGCGGGAACCTCTCCTACGAGCAGTACTTC
CDR3aa: CSASMRASGNLSYEQYF

j_gene: TRBJ2-1
abundance: NA
d_gene: TRBD2
v_gene: TRBV3-1
CDR3nt: TGTGCCAGCAGCCCAACTAGCGAGTACAATGAGCAGTTCTTC
CDR3aa: CASSPTSEYNEQFF

j_gene: TRBJ1-5
abundance: many
d_gene: NA
v_gene: TRBV5-8
CDR3nt: TGTGCCAGCAGCTTGGATAGCAATCAGCCCCAGCATTTT
CDR3aa: CASSLDSNQPQHF

j_gene: TRBJ2-3
abundance: NA
d_gene: NA
v_gene: TRBV25-1
CDR3nt: TGTGCCAGCAGTCCGGGGGATGATACGCAGTATTTT
CDR3aa: CASSPGDDTQYF

j_gene: TRBJ2-1
abundance: once
d_gene: TRBD2
v_gene: TRBV6-5
CDR3nt: TGTGCCAGCACCCCCAAGGCTAGCGGGGACTACAACGAGCAGTTCTTC
CDR3aa: CASTPKASGDYNEQFF

j_gene: TRBJ1-5
abundance: NA
d_gene: NA
v_gene: TRBV6-2/TRBV6-3
CDR3nt: TGTGCCAGCAGTGACCAGACAATGGACAATCAGCCCCAGCATTTT
CDR3aa: CASSDQTMDNQPQHF

j_gene: TRBJ2-7
abundance: NA
d_gene: NA
v_gene: TRBV29-1
CDR3nt: TGCAGCGTTGACCTAAATGGCGAGCAGTACTTC
CDR3aa: CSVDLNGEQYF

j_gene: TRBJ1-1
abundance: many
d_gene: NA
v_gene: TRBV15
CDR3nt: TGTGCCACCAGAGAGAACACTGAAGCTTTCTTT
CDR3aa: CATRENTEAFF